This T cell receptor beta chain is from a study of T cell responses to AZD1222 COVID-19 vaccine. Clones were sequenced by immunoSEQ multiplex PCR, and TCRdb holds only the in-frame ones, with some missing. The sample shows about 130,000 clones, over 85% of them seen only once. This CDR3 region has 14 residues. Germline loops: CDR1 MNHNY, CDR2 SVGAGI (reference sequence). Trimming stripped 3 bases from V and 3 bases from J, with 8 bases between. The genes are TRBV6-6 and TRBJ2-2, with a possible D match to TRBD1 (5 bases). The source is an adult in good health. Source: peripheral blood, taken on day 0 of AZD1222 vaccination. CDR3 DNA: TGTGCCAGCAGTTATCTACAGGACACCGGGGAGCTGTTTTTT. Protein product: CASSYLQDTGELFF.